This entry is about one T cell receptor (beta chain). Some clones are missing from TCRdb's copy, which holds only in-frame ones; the method was immunoSEQ multiplex PCR. The sample records 140,000 to 150,000 clones, 70% to 90% being singletons. The CDR3 contains 15 residues. Germline V CDR1 and CDR2: SGDLS, YYNGEE. The V end was cut by 0 bases, the J end by 2 bases, with 9 bases between. This sample stems from a study of blood T cell repertoires in COVID-19. For the study at large: Samples representing acute and convalescent COVID-19 were sourced from the United States, Italy and Spain.

The chain employs TRBV9 and TRBJ2-1, with D uncertain. The specimen sequenced was peripheral blood. The TCR sequence derives from a woman in her sixties with COVID-19, enrolled during active disease. The CDR3 protein is CASSVATSTYNEQFF. The CDR3, as DNA: TGTGCCAGCAGCGTAGCTACTTCTACCTACAATGAGCAGTTCTTC.